The source of this T cell receptor beta chain is a study of shared clonotypes between healthy human individuals. Study as a whole: Two female and three male donors aged 18 to 49 were enrolled.

On sorted subsets, replicate PCRs used roughly 220 ng DNA, or approximately 33,000 T cell genomes. The table came from immunoSEQ multiplex PCR; TCRdb's copy has only in-frame clones and leaves some out. The sample carries some 1.1 million clones, roughly 77% recorded once. Notes on the study in general: Several donors held about 5% of naive CD4 clonotypes in common. Sharing of clonotypes among donors was expected to vary with sequencing depth.

Germline V gene sequence: CDR1 SGHTA, CDR2 FQGNSA. Trimming left V 1 base short and J 4 bases short, with 10 bases between. This CDR3 has 14 residues. This clone was seen once. Its antigen remains unknown. V is TRBV7-2 and J is TRBJ1-1; tentatively, D is TRBD1 (5 bases). The sample taken for sequencing was memory CD4+ T cells from PBMCs. Subset indicated: CD45RA-negative fraction. The source is a young man in good health. Some clones in this sample may be carry-over from other donors' samples. CDR3 nucleotides: TGTGCCAGCAGCTTAGTGGGACGGGGCACTGAAGCTTTCTTT. Translating it yields CASSLVGRGTEAFF.